This TCR beta chain is drawn from a study of blood T cell repertoires in COVID-19. Study-level information: Samples came from the United States, Italy and Spain, spanning acute and convalescent COVID-19. Nucleic acid was either cDNA or gDNA, and it came from T cells, B-cell-depleted T cells, or PBMCs.

Germline V CDR1 and CDR2: SNHLY, FYNNEI. V was clipped by 10 bases and J by 3 bases, with 13 bases between them. The CDR3 is 13 amino acids. In the study's own analysis: Amplification with reference gene primers provided the estimates of nucleated cell counts. Clones were read by immunoSEQ multiplex PCR, and TCRdb kept only the in-frame ones, dropping some. D and trimming come from the DNA, and the V and J calls and clone size come from that table. The sample carries a few hundred thousand clones, around 90% recorded once. The sequencing sample was made of PBMCs or T cells enriched from blood (not recorded which). The rearrangement links TRBV2 to TRBJ1-5, with a possible D match to TRBD1 (6 bases). This receptor was obtained from a young woman who had recovered from COVID-19. CDR3 region: CATATGTNQPQHF. CDR3 DNA sequence: TGTGCCACCGCGACAGGTACCAATCAGCCCCAGCATTTT.